The sequence of this T cell receptor (beta chain) was determined in a study of regulatory T cells in long-lasting Graves disease. This clonotype has a count of ten or more. Its specificity is unknown. A junction end diverges from the germline sequence, so it may reflect a read error. Investigators prepared the TCR beta libraries by applying iRepertoire HTBI primers and Arm-PCR of CDR3 regions. TCRdb re-called the multiplex PCR reads through MiXCR, storing one row per CDR3 protein. The profile shows approximately 290,000 distinct CDR3 sequences, approximately 20% of them singletons. Germline values: CDR1 MDHEN, CDR2 SYDVKM. The CDR3 sequence is 12 residues long. General study findings and limits: Whereas about a thousand public clonotypes were shared by new patients, persistent patients shared more, at about 2,500. Preferential use of TRBV28, TRBJ1-2 and TRBJ2-5 was seen in persistent disease. Persistent Graves' patients possessed reduced TCR diversity relative to recently diagnosed ones.

As for time point: persistent/refractory GD, antithyroid drugs over 5 years with positive TRAb. After RNA was extracted from PBMCs, the TCR library was made from it. This TCR came from a female donor with Graves disease. The specimen comprised peripheral blood mononuclear cells (PBMCs), sampled when the disease was refractory, from a patient treated with antithyroid drugs. This chain joins TRBV28 and TRBJ1-2, with unresolved D. The CDR3 DNA reads TGTGCCAGCAGTCCGGGCTTATATGACTACACCTTC. It is translated as CASSPGLYDYTF.